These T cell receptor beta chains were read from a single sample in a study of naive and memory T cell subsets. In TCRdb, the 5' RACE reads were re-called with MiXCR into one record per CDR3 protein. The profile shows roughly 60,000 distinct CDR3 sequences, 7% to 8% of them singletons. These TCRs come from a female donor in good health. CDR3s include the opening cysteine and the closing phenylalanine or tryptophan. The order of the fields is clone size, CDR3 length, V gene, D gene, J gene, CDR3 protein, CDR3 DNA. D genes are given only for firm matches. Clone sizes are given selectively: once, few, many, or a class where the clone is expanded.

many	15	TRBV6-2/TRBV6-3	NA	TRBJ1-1	CASRTGQTGNTEAFF	TGTGCCAGCAGGACCGGACAAACCGGGAACACTGAAGCTTTCTTT
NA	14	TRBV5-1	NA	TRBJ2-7	CASSLAGFSYEQYF	TGCGCCAGCAGCTTGGCGGGGTTTTCCTACGAGCAGTACTTC
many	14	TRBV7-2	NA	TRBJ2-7	CASSLVGSEYEQYF	TGTGCCAGCAGCTTAGTGGGCAGCGAATACGAGCAGTACTTC
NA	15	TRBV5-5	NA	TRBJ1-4	CASSFGTATNEKLFF	TGTGCCAGCAGCTTTGGAACAGCAACTAATGAAAAACTGTTTTTT
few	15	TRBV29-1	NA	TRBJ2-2	CSVVSRGNTGGELFF	TGCAGCGTTGTTTCCAGGGGTAACACTGGCGGGGAGCTGTTTTTT
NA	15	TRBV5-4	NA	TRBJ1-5	CASSLSGSGDQPQHF	TGTGCCAGCAGCTTGTCCGGGAGCGGGGATCAGCCCCAGCATTTT
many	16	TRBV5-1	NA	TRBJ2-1	CASSRGGGSPYNEQFF	TGCGCCAGCAGCCGAGGGGGGGGCAGCCCCTACAATGAGCAGTTCTTC
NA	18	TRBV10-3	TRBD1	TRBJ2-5	CASGAGTGVSDKEGTQYF	TGTGCCTCGGGGGCCGGGACAGGGGTTTCCGATAAAGAGGGGACCCAGTACTTC
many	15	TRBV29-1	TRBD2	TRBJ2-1	CSVDNSGRRYNEQFF	TGCAGCGTTGATAATAGCGGGAGGCGATACAATGAGCAGTTCTTC
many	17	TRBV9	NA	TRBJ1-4	CASSVDSLQGPYEKLFF	TGTGCCAGCAGCGTAGATTCTCTTCAGGGCCCCTATGAAAAACTGTTTTTT
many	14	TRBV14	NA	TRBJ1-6	CASSQDLGGAPLHF	TGTGCCAGCAGCCAAGATCTGGGGGGGGCACCCCTCCACTTT
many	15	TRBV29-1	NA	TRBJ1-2	CSVESLATANYGYTF	TGCAGCGTTGAATCGTTGGCCACGGCTAACTATGGCTACACCTTC
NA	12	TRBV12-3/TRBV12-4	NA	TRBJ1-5	CASGNSNQPQHF	TGTGCCAGCGGCAATAGCAATCAGCCCCAGCATTTT
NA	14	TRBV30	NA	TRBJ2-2	CAWGGLTNTGELFF	TGTGCCTGGGGGGGACTTACGAACACCGGGGAGCTGTTTTTT
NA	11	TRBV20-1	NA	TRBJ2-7	CSGDLGRVQYF	TGCAGTGGGGACCTAGGGCGGGTGCAGTACTTC
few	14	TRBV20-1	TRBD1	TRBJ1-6	CSATMGQSNSPLNF	TGCAGTGCCACGATGGGACAGTCTAATTCACCCCTCAACTTT
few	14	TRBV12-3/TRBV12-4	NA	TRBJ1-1	CASSPRGFDTEAFF	TGTGCCAGCAGCCCCCGGGGTTTTGACACTGAAGCTTTCTTT
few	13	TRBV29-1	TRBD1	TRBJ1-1	CSVGQGLNTEAFF	TGCAGCGTCGGACAGGGGCTGAACACTGAAGCTTTCTTT
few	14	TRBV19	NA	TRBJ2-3	CASSRKVYTDTQYF	TGTGCCAGTAGTCGCAAGGTTTACACAGATACGCAGTATTTT
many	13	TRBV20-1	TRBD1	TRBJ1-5	CSALDRGGQPQHF	TGCAGTGCGCTTGACAGGGGTGGACAGCCCCAGCATTTT
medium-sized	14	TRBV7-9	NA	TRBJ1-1	CASSLGYQNTEAFF	TGTGCCAGCAGCTTAGGATATCAGAACACTGAAGCTTTCTTT